Below, 15 T cell receptor beta chains from the same sample are listed, as sequenced in a study of blood T cell repertoires in COVID-19. Sequencing used immunoSEQ multiplex PCR; TCRdb keeps in-frame clones, though not all of them. The sample holds about 170,000 clones, 84% seen once. Material for sequencing was peripheral blood. These receptors all stem from a woman of 80 years or more with COVID-19, enrolled during active disease.

This clone has more than one count but fewer than ten. This chain uses TRBV27 with TRBJ2-7; the match to TRBD2 covers 9 bases. Germline V gene sequence: CDR1 MNHEY, CDR2 SMNVEV (reference sequence). The CDR3 runs to 14 residues. V lost 5 bases to trimming and J lost 0 bases; unmatched junction nucleotides: 2. The CDR3 nucleotides read TGTGCCAGCAGTAGACTAGCGGTCTCCTACGAGCAGTACTTC. Encoded protein: CASSRLAVSYEQYF.

DNA for the CDR3: TGTGCCAGCAGCCGAACCGGGACAGGGTTAAGCAATCAGCCCCAGCATTTT. It translates to CASSRTGTGLSNQPQHF. V and J are TRBV6-2 or TRBV6-3 and TRBJ1-5; 9 bases align to TRBD1. Germline values: CDR1 MNHEY, CDR2 SVGEGT. The V and J ends lost 6 bases and 1 base, in that order; junction bases with no gene match: 10. There are 17 residues in the CDR3.

For this clone: The sample carries other DNA sequences with the same CDR3. J is TRBJ1-2 and V is TRBV18; 8 nucleotides align to TRBD1. Germline trimming cut 2 bases from V and 8 bases from J; bases unmatched to any gene: 4. CDR1 and CDR2 (germline): KGHSH, LQKENI. CDR3 length: 13 residues. The chain's CDR3 is CASSPGQGDGYTF. The CDR3 nucleotides read TGTGCCAGCTCACCAGGACAGGGTGACGGCTACACCTTC.

V gene TRBV3-1 (or the pseudogene TRBV3-2) combines with J gene TRBJ1-1; D is perhaps TRBD1 (6 bases). This CDR3 has 14 amino acids. From germline, CDR1 is LGHDT and CDR2 YNNKEL (reference sequence). Trimming stripped 3 bases from V and 3 bases from J, with 11 bases between. The CDR3 DNA reads as TGTGCCAGCAGCCAGCTACAGGGCGACACTGAAGCTTTCTTT. Its translation: CASSQLQGDTEAFF.

The chain employs TRBV18 and TRBJ1-4; D uncertain. The CDR3 is made up of 13 amino acids. The V end was cut by 2 bases, the J end by 8 bases, with 9 bases between. The germline V gene has CDR1 KGHSH and CDR2 LQKENI. The CDR3 nucleotides are TGTGCCAGCTCACCAGCAACTCGAGAAAAACTGTTTTTT. This translates into CASSPATREKLFF.

This clone appeared a few times. The J gene is TRBJ1-2, the V gene TRBV11-2, with TRBD1 as a possible D gene (6 bases). The CDR3 is 14 residues long. The germline gives CDR1 SGHAT, CDR2 FQNNGV. V dropped 1 base and J dropped 8 bases, with 14 bases sitting between them. DNA of the CDR3: TGTGCCAGCAGCTTAGCGACAGGTAGTTTAGGCTACACCTTC. Translating gives CASSLATGSLGYTF. Complete variable domain (other parts from reference TRBV11-2 and TRBJ1-2): EAGVAQSPRYKIIEKRQSVAFWCNPISGHATLYWYQQILGQGPKLLIQFQNNGVVDDSQLPKDRFSAERLKGVDSTLKIQPAKLEDSAVYLCASSLATGSLGYTFGSGTRLTVV.

The chain carries TRBV24-1 and TRBJ2-1; D perhaps matches TRBD2 (6 bases). CDR1 is KGHDR and CDR2 is SFDVKD in the germline V gene. The CDR3 is 17 residues long. V was trimmed by 6 bases and J by 1 base, leaving 18 bases between them. The CDR3 here is CATSSVLRDGSYNEQFF. CDR3 nucleotides: TGTGCCACCAGTTCGGTGCTGCGGGACGGTTCCTACAATGAGCAGTTCTTC.

The V call is TRBV19, the J call TRBJ1-1; 8 positions agree with TRBD1. V shed 0 bases, J shed 6 bases, and the junction held 6 bases outside the gene matches. This CDR3 comprises 15 residues. CDR1 LNHDA and CDR2 SQIVND come from the germline V gene (reference sequence). This CDR3 is CASSIDPRGLSEAFF. The DNA of the CDR3 is TGTGCCAGTAGTATAGATCCCAGGGGGCTGTCTGAAGCTTTCTTT.

The chain uses TRBV12-5 and TRBJ2-3; 8 nucleotides agree with TRBD2. The CDR3 runs 14 residues. After removal of 1 base from V and 10 bases from J, the junction contained 7 bases not matched to a gene. Germline CDR1 LGHNT, CDR2 FRNRAP. CDR3 loop: CASGLEDGGASQYF. In DNA form, the CDR3 reads TGTGCTAGTGGTTTGGAGGACGGGGGGGCCTCGCAGTATTTT.

On this clone: The same CDR3 is also encoded by other DNA sequences in this sample. The chain links TRBV18 to TRBJ2-7, with D perhaps matching TRBD2 (6 bases). The CDR3 sequence is 14 residues long. CDR1 and CDR2 from the germline V gene are KGHSH and LQKENI. Trimming removed 2 bases at V and 1 base at J, with 9 bases between. Here the CDR3 reads CASSPSGGSYEQYF. In DNA, the CDR3 is TGTGCCAGCTCACCATCTGGGGGGTCCTACGAGCAGTACTTC.

The V call is TRBV3-1 (or the pseudogene TRBV3-2), the J call TRBJ1-2; tentatively, D is TRBD1 (5 bases). V lost 2 bases and J lost 2, with 6 bases in between. The CDR3 loop spans 13 amino acids. Germline V gene data show CDR1 as LGHDT and CDR2 as YNNKEL (reference sequence). In nucleotides, the CDR3 is TGTGCCAGCAGCCAAAGACAGAACTATGGCTACACCTTC. It encodes CASSQRQNYGYTF.

The rearrangement links TRBV2 to TRBJ1-6; tentatively, D is TRBD1 (6 bases). This CDR3 has 14 amino acids. The ends were cut back, 10 bases at V and 9 bases at J, with 19 bases in the middle. Germline-derived CDR1 and CDR2 are SNHLY and FYNNEI. In DNA form, the CDR3 reads TGTGCCACAGGACAGACCGGCCGGAGTTCACCCCTCCACTTT. Amino acid sequence: CATGQTGRSSPLHF.

The chain employs TRBV3-1 (or the pseudogene TRBV3-2) and TRBJ1-5; weak D call: TRBD1 (5 bases). The CDR3 has 14 amino acids. Germline values: CDR1 LGHDT, CDR2 YNNKEL (reference sequence). V lost 4 bases, J lost 0 bases, and 7 bases lay in between. The DNA for the CDR3 is TGTGCCAGCAGCCCCGGACATAGCAATCAGCCCCAGCATTTT. Translating gives CASSPGHSNQPQHF.

V gene TRBV18 combines with J gene TRBJ1-1; 7 nucleotides align to TRBD1. The CDR3 covers 14 residues. The trim removed 1 base at V and 4 bases at J, leaving 3 bases unmatched. Germline V gene lookup returns CDR1 KGHSH and CDR2 LQKENI. CDR3 protein: CASSPRTGGTEAFF. The DNA of the CDR3 is TGTGCCAGCTCACCACGGACAGGAGGCACTGAAGCTTTCTTT.

V gene TRBV11-2 combines with J gene TRBJ2-2, with TRBD2 as a possible D gene (5 bases). Germline V gene sequence: CDR1 SGHAT, CDR2 FQNNGV. The CDR3 runs to 15 residues. The V end lost 6 bases, the J end lost 4 bases, and 15 bases lay between the germline ends. The CDR3 sequence is CASSFVRGATGELFF. Here the CDR3 DNA reads TGTGCCAGCAGTTTTGTACGGGGAGCCACCGGGGAGCTGTTTTTT.